This T cell receptor (beta chain) was captured in a study of cytomegalovirus exposure and HLA in healthy donors. The CDR3 consists of 13 residues. Germline CDR1 and CDR2: SGHDT and YYEEEE. V gave up 1 base and J gave up 4 bases; unmatched junction bases: 0. PCR was performed using 60 Vbeta and 13 Jbeta primers. Produced via immunoSEQ multiplex PCR; TCRdb's table is partial and in-frame only. The sample carries 75,000 to 90,000 clones, more than 60% recorded once. This clonotype was obtained from a human donor in good health. The chain has TRBV5-6 and TRBJ1-1, with TRBD1 matching 8 bases. The material sequenced was PBMCs. CDR3: CASSLTGGTEAFF. The CDR3 DNA reads as TGTGCCAGCAGCTTGACAGGGGGCACTGAAGCTTTCTTT.